This T cell receptor (beta chain) is drawn from a study of blood T cell repertoires in COVID-19. About the research overall: Nucleic acid was either cDNA or gDNA, and it came from T cells, B-cell-depleted T cells, or PBMCs.

The germline CDR1 and CDR2 sequences are DFQATT and SNEGSKA (reference sequence). The CDR3 is 14 amino acids. Trimming removed 3 bases from V and 5 bases from J; junction bases left unmatched: 6. The protocol was immunoSEQ multiplex PCR, while the TCRdb copy is restricted to in-frame clones and leaves out a portion. Seen here are approximately 99,000 clones, roughly 84% observed once, and the top ten hold less than 2%. V and J are TRBV20-1 and TRBJ1-5; 8 bases match TRBD1. The TCR sequence derives from a man in his sixties or seventies with active or convalescent COVID-19. What was sequenced was peripheral blood. This CDR3 is CSASQGARDQPQHF. The CDR3 DNA reads TGCAGTGCTAGTCAGGGGGCTCGGGATCAGCCCCAGCATTTT.